This T cell receptor (beta chain) originates from a study of vaccination and CD4 T cells after COVID-19. Concerning this clonotype itself: Its antigen is currently unknown.

Noted treatment: approximately 11-day PBMC culture with coronavirus spike peptide pools or control peptides (ViraFEST assay). Sequencing of cultured CD4+ T cell DNA used the Oncomine TCR Beta short-read assay. Investigators isolated genomic DNA from cultured CD4+ T cells. In TCRdb, the PCR reads were re-called with MiXCR into one record per CDR3 protein. The data show roughly 15,000 distinct CDR3 sequences, 26% seen once. The germline V gene encodes CDR1 SEHNR and CDR2 FQNEAQ (reference sequence). J gave up 7 bases and V 5 bases, and 5 bases lay outside the gene matches. This CDR3 is 13 amino acids long.

Material: cultured CD4+ T cells from blood. This clonotype originated in a human donor with COVID-19. The V call is TRBV7-9, the J call TRBJ1-2; TRBD1 aligns across 9 bases. The CDR3 loop reads CASSRGQGTGYTF. CDR3 DNA sequence: TGTGCCAGCAGCCGGGGACAGGGTACTGGCTACACCTTC. Full variable domain (outside the CDR3, taken from reference TRBV7-9 and TRBJ1-2): DTGVSQNPRHKITKRGQNVTFRCDPISEHNRLYWYRQTLGQGPEFLTYFQNEAQLEKSRLLSDRFSAERPKGSFSTLEIQRTEQGDSAMYLCASSRGQGTGYTFGSGTRLTVV.